This T cell receptor beta chain was identified in a study of control samples from healthy donors and cancer patients. Repertoires were generated with immunoSEQ multiplex PCR, while TCRdb's copy carries only in-frame clones and drops some. The data hold about 160,000 clones, with 85% to 95% observed a single time. V was pared by 1 base and J by 8 bases, with 11 bases between. The CDR3 runs to 13 residues. Germline V gene lookup returns CDR1 MNHNS and CDR2 SASEGT. The chain links TRBV6-1 to TRBJ1-2; perhaps TRBD1 as D (5 bases). This TCR derives from an older woman in good health. Sequencing input: blood. The CDR3 nucleotides read TGTGCCAGCAGTGAAGTAGAGGGGCGAGGCTACACCTTC. This translates into CASSEVEGRGYTF.